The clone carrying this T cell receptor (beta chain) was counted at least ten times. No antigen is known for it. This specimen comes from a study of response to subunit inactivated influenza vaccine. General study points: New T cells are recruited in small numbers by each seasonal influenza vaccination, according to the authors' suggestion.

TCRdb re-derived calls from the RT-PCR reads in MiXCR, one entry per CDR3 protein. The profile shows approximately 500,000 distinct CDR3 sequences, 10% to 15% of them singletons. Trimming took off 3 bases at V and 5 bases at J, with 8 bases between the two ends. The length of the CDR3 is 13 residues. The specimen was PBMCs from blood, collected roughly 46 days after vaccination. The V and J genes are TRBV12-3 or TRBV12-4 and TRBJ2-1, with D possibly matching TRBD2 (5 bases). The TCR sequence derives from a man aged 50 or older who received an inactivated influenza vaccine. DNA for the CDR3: TGTGCCAGCAGTTTTGGACTCCACAATGAGCAGTTCTTC. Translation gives CASSFGLHNEQFF.